This entry describes one T cell receptor beta chain. Time point: 2014-2015 season, 7 days after vaccination. This sample was included in a study of follicular helper T cells after annual influenza vaccination. CDR1 and CDR2 (germline): WNHNN, SYGVQD (reference sequence). The length of the CDR3 is 12 residues. V was clipped by 7 bases and J by 2 bases, with 9 bases between them. Profiled with immunoSEQ multiplex PCR; TCRdb holds only in-frame clones, not every one. Of around 3,100 clones listed, about 88% are singletons. This rearrangement joins TRBV10-1 to TRBJ2-7; no reliable D call. The TCR comes from an adult who received the influenza vaccine. This sample comprised CXCR5+ CD38- circulating T follicular helper cells from blood, obtained 7 days after influenza vaccination. This sample's subset: circulating Tfh, non-naive CD4+CXCR5+PD-1+ (ICOS+CD38+ or ICOS-CD38-). This chain's CDR3 is CASNIQAYEQYF. The CDR3 bases are TGCGCCAGCAACATTCAGGCCTACGAGCAGTACTTC.